This passage covers 24 T cell receptor beta chains from one sample sequenced in a study of T cells in women clearing cervical HPV infection (dated by TCRdb to the late 2010s). Receptor amplification or capture employed the immunoSEQ multiplex PCR assay. TCRdb's version of the immuneACCESS table is confined to in-frame rearrangements and falls short of the full clone set. An unresolved V gene accounts for under half of the shortfall where checked; the remainder is of unknown origin. The sample's records list around 31,000 clones. The top ten clonotypes cover about 4.6% of the sample. Sequencing used blood buffy coat. The source of these receptors is a woman between 18 and 75 years old with a cervical HPV16 infection that either progressed to CIN3+ or cleared (not recorded which).

Notes on this clone: The CDR3 end is not reached by the read, which stops 3 residues before it; the germline J gene fills it in. This chain links TRBV14 with TRBJ2-2; TRBD1 matches 9 bases. Germline-derived CDR1 and CDR2 are SGHDN and FVKESK. This CDR3 has 16 residues. CDR3 sequence: CASSQLPGQGHEKLFF. Partial CDR3 DNA: TGTGCCAGCAGCCAACTACCAGGACAGGGGCATGAAAAG.

Turning to this clone: The CDR3 extends 3 residues past the end of the read, so its final part is completed from the germline J gene. The chain is built from TRBV6-2 or TRBV6-3 and TRBJ1-2, with 7 bases lining up with TRBD1. The CDR3 sequence is 15 residues long. The V and J ends lost 7 bases and 4 bases, in that order; junction bases with no gene match: 12. Germline V CDR1 and CDR2: MNHEY, SVGEGT. The covered CDR3 bases are TGTGCCAGCACCTACCGGGACAGACAATCCTATGGC. As protein: CASTYRDRQSYG. The entire CDR3 is CASTYRDRQSYGYTF.

As concerns this clone: The CDR3 end is not reached by the read, which stops 3 residues before it; the germline J gene fills it in. The chain recombines TRBV20-1 with TRBJ2-2, with 7 bases fitting TRBD1. The CDR3 is 15 amino acids. Trimming cost V 1 base and J 5 bases; bases outside gene matches: 7. Germline CDR1 DFQATT, CDR2 SNEGSKA (reference sequence). The CDR3 loop is CSARAQGGATGELFF. The CDR3 bases that were read are TGCAGTGCTAGAGCTCAAGGGGGCGCAACCGGGGAG.

On this clone: The CDR3 end falls 3 residues outside the read, so it is completed with the germline J gene. V usage is TRBV5-1 and J usage is TRBJ2-5; 7 bases map to TRBD2. The CDR3 consists of 16 residues. The germline CDR1 and CDR2 sequences are SGHRS and YFSETQ. CDR3 region: CASSSERGSSTDTQYF. CDR3 DNA, as far as it was read: TGCGCCAGCAGCTCCGAGCGGGGATCTAGCACAGATACC. Looking up the rest from reference TRBV5-1 and TRBJ2-5 gives the full variable domain: KAGVTQTPRYLIKTRGQQVTLSCSPISGHRSVSWYQQTPGQGLQFLFEYFSETQRNKGNFPGRFSGRQFSNSRSEMNVSTLELGDSALYLCASSSERGSSTDTQYFGPGTRLLVL.

Worth noting for this clone: The read ends 3 residues before the CDR3 terminus; that terminus is restored from the germline J gene. The chain combines TRBV7-3 with TRBJ1-2; D unclear. The CDR3 is 15 residues long. Germline V gives CDR1 SGHTA, CDR2 FQGTGA. This chain's CDR3 is CASSQQRSSYNDYTF. The CDR3 bases that were read are TGTGCCAGCAGCCAACAGCGGAGCTCCTACAATGAC. Full variable domain (rest looked up from reference TRBV7-3 and TRBJ1-2): GAGVSQTPSNKVTEKGKYVELRCDPISGHTALYWYRQSLGQGPEFLIYFQGTGAADDSGLPNDRFFAVRPEGSVSTLKIQRTERGDSAVYLCASSQQRSSYNDYTFGSGTRLTVV.

With regard to this clone: From the germline J gene comes the end of the CDR3, since the read stops 3 residues before it. This chain connects TRBV7-9 to TRBJ2-1, with 9 positions matching TRBD2. In germline, CDR1 is SEHNR, CDR2 FQNEAQ (reference sequence). The length of the CDR3 is 15 residues. The V gene end was trimmed by 4 bases and the J gene end by 3 bases; junction bases not matched to a gene: 4. The chain's CDR3 is CASSYQRGDYNEQFF. Partial CDR3 DNA: TGTGCCAGCAGCTACCAGCGGGGGGACTACAATGAG.

On this clone: The CDR3 end falls 3 residues outside the read, so it is completed with the germline J gene. V gene TRBV6-1 combines with J gene TRBJ2-3, with D possibly matching TRBD2 (5 bases). CDR1 MNHNS and CDR2 SASEGT come from the germline V gene. The CDR3 sequence is 13 residues long. This chain's CDR3 is CASSANAGETQYF. CDR3 DNA (partial): TGTGCCAGCAGTGCTAACGCCGGGGAGACG.

CDR3 loop: CSARNLSTNTEAFF. The sequenced CDR3 bases are TGCAGTGCTAGAAATCTAAGCACGAACACTGAA. The gene calls are TRBV20-1 and TRBJ1-1; D not resolved. The read ends 3 residues shy of where the CDR3 ends; the end is completed using the germline J gene. V lost 2 bases and J 1 base, leaving 11 bases between the germline ends. This CDR3 comprises 14 residues. Per germline, CDR1 DFQATT and CDR2 SNEGSKA (reference sequence).

Turning to this clone: The observed sequence ends 3 residues before the CDR3 terminus, with the missing tail filled in from the germline J gene. The gene calls are TRBV25-1 and TRBJ1-1, with D possibly being TRBD1 (6 bases). V was pared by 4 bases and J by 5 bases, with 11 bases between. Germline CDR1 reads MGHDK; CDR2 reads SYGVNS. The CDR3 has 13 residues. CDR3 region: CASSGGRGTEAFF. The DNA read from the CDR3 is TGTGCCAGCAGTGGGGGGCGCGGAACTGAA.

As regards this clone: Sequencing ends 3 residues short of the CDR3 end; the germline J gene provides the rest. This chain joins TRBV20-1 and TRBJ2-1; the match to TRBD2 covers 8 bases. The V gene's germline CDR1 is DFQATT and CDR2 SNEGSKA (reference sequence). The CDR3 sequence is 13 residues long. V shed 4 bases and J 5 bases; nucleotides not matched to a gene: 4. Incomplete CDR3 DNA: TGCAGTGCTAAGGTACTAGCGGACAATGAG. Encoded protein: CSAKVLADNE. The CDR3 reads in full as CSAKVLADNEQFF.

A word on this clone: The read ends 3 residues shy of where the CDR3 ends; the end is completed using the germline J gene. The V and J genes are TRBV19 and TRBJ1-6, with D unclear. V lost 6 bases and J lost 0, with 15 bases in between. Germline V gives CDR1 LNHDA, CDR2 SQIVND (reference sequence). The CDR3 has 17 amino acids. CDR3 sequence: CASSSEVARSYNSPLHF. The part of the CDR3 DNA that was read is TGTGCCAGTAGCAGTGAGGTCGCACGCTCCTATAATTCACCC.

About this clone: The read gets to within 3 residues of the CDR3 end, and the germline J gene fills in the rest. The chain employs TRBV7-3 and TRBJ1-2; D unclear. CDR3 length: 14 residues. CDR1 and CDR2 from the germline V gene are SGHTA and FQGTGA. Here the CDR3 reads CASSLSGGSSDYTF. The sequenced CDR3 bases are TGTGCCAGCAGCTTATCGGGCGGGAGTTCGGAC.

As regards this clone: Read sequence stops 3 residues before the CDR3 end, and the germline J gene provides the missing end. This rearrangement joins TRBV7-3 to TRBJ1-1; TRBD1 aligns across 8 bases. The CDR3 extends over 15 amino acids. The germline CDR1 and CDR2 sequences are SGHTA and FQGTGA. The CDR3 bases that were read are TGTGCCAGCAGCTTAGGACAGGGAGGGATAGAGACA. Translating gives CASSLGQGGIET. The full CDR3 sequence reads CASSLGQGGIETAFF.

A remark on this clone: Read coverage stops 3 residues before the CDR3 terminus; the germline J gene supplies the remainder. The gene calls are TRBV6-2 or TRBV6-3 and TRBJ2-3, with 7 bases that match TRBD2. The CDR3 is 16 residues long. Trimming cost V 4 bases and J 1 base; bases outside gene matches: 8. The germline V gene encodes CDR1 MNHEY and CDR2 SVGEGT. The CDR3 bases that were read are TGTGCCAGCAGTTTGAATCGGGGGAGGGGCACAGATACG. Residues: CASSLNRGRGTDT. The entire CDR3 is CASSLNRGRGTDTQYF.

Remarks on this clone: The read terminates 3 residues ahead of where the CDR3 ends, so the germline J gene completes it. This chain links TRBV27 with TRBJ2-3; tentatively, D is TRBD1 (5 bases). The length of the CDR3 is 13 residues. The germline V gene has CDR1 MNHEY and CDR2 SMNVEV (reference sequence). The V end lost 8 bases, the J end lost 0 bases, and 9 bases lay between the germline ends. The CDR3 bases that were read are TGTGCCAGCGGACATTCTAGCACAGATACG. Encoded protein: CASGHSSTDT. The entire CDR3 protein is CASGHSSTDTQYF.

In regard to this clone: The CDR3 is cut off 3 residues early in the read; its end comes from the germline J gene. The chain is built from TRBV5-1 and TRBJ1-4; no clear D. CDR3 length: 14 amino acids. Per the germline V gene, CDR1 is SGHRS and CDR2 is YFSETQ. This CDR3 reads CASSLAGLNSPLFF. The CDR3 DNA, read in part, is TGCGCCAGCAGCTTGGCAGGCCTCAATTCACCA.

In the case of this clone: Read data end 3 residues before the CDR3 end; the end is taken from the germline J gene. This chain connects TRBV9 to TRBJ2-5; D unclear. The length of the CDR3 is 15 residues. In germline, CDR1 is SGDLS, CDR2 YYNGEE. The V end lost 0 bases, the J end lost 5 bases, and 14 bases lay between the germline ends. The CDR3 sequence is CASSVGKVSAETQYF. The sequenced CDR3 bases are TGTGCCAGCAGCGTAGGAAAAGTCTCCGCGGAGACC.

In regard to this clone: The read terminates 3 residues before the CDR3 end, so the remaining end is supplied by the germline J gene. The chain carries TRBV6-2 or TRBV6-3 and TRBJ1-2; D is unresolved. Germline loops: CDR1 MNHEY, CDR2 SVGEGT. The length of the CDR3 is 13 residues. CDR3 loop: CASTPSPINDYTF. Partial CDR3 DNA: TGTGCCAGCACCCCCTCCCCTATTAATGAC.

The CDR3 here is CASSSSTGGNTGELFF. The DNA read from the CDR3 is TGTGCCAGCAGTTCATCGACAGGGGGCAACACCGGGGAG. V gene TRBV12-3 or TRBV12-4 combines with J gene TRBJ2-2, with TRBD1 matching 10 bases. The DNA ends 3 residues before the CDR3 does, and the rest of the CDR3 is filled in from the germline J gene. Trimming at V came to 4 bases and at J to 2 bases, leaving 4 bases not matched to a gene. This CDR3 spans 16 amino acids.

Notes on this clone: The DNA ends 3 residues before the CDR3 does, and the rest of the CDR3 is filled in from the germline J gene. The V and J genes are TRBV11-2 and TRBJ2-7, with D tentatively TRBD2 (6 bases). V lost 1 base and J 0 bases, leaving 10 bases between the germline ends. CDR3 length: 15 amino acids. Per the germline V gene, CDR1 is SGHAT and CDR2 is FQNNGV. The DNA read from the CDR3 is TGTGCCAGCAGCTTAGTCCGGGGGAGCTCCTACGAG. Translation: CASSLVRGSSYE. The whole CDR3 is CASSLVRGSSYEQYF.

In regard to this clone: The read is 3 residues too short to cover the CDR3 end, so that end is filled in from the germline J gene. This chain links TRBV19 with TRBJ2-1, with 11 bases matching TRBD2. Germline V lookup: CDR1 LNHDA, CDR2 SQIVND (reference sequence). V dropped 8 bases and J dropped 6; count of bases not matched to a gene: 9. The CDR3 has 15 residues. Here the CDR3 reads CASGELAGVGNEQFF. The part of the CDR3 DNA that was read is TGTGCCAGTGGGGAACTAGCGGGAGTTGGCAATGAG.

Comment on this clone: Coverage ceases 3 residues before the CDR3 finishes, and the germline J gene fills in the end. The chain uses TRBV20-1 and TRBJ2-5; the D is unclear. The CDR3 sequence is 12 residues long. The germline V and J ends were trimmed by 5 bases and 4 bases, with 11 bases remaining between them. Germline V gene data show CDR1 as DFQATT and CDR2 as SNEGSKA (reference sequence). CDR3 DNA (partial): TGCAGTGCTCGATTACAAGGAGAGACC. Amino acids: CSARLQGET. Given in full, the CDR3 is CSARLQGETQYF.

As for this clone: The sequence runs out 3 residues before the end of the CDR3; the remainder is reconstructed from the germline J gene. The chain carries TRBV7-2 and TRBJ2-5; 10 bases are a match to TRBD2. Germline V CDR1 and CDR2: SGHTA, FQGNSA. The length of the CDR3 is 15 residues. J was trimmed by 5 bases and V by 3 bases; bases with no gene match: 6. CDR3 DNA (partial): TGTGCCAGCAGCTTTAGCGGGGGGCCGGGGGAGACC. This sequence encodes CASSFSGGPGET. The full CDR3 reads CASSFSGGPGETQYF.

Comment on this clone: The CDR3 is cut off 3 residues early in the read; its end comes from the germline J gene. This chain links TRBV5-4 with TRBJ2-6; either TRBD1 or TRBD2 may fit D (5 bases each). CDR1 and CDR2 from the germline V gene are SGHNT and YYREEE (reference sequence). The CDR3 spans 15 residues. Trimming cost V 0 bases and J 2 bases, with 6 bases left between them. The chain's CDR3 is CASSLGGAGANVLTF. CDR3 DNA, as far as it was read: TGTGCCAGCAGCTTGGGAGGGGCTGGGGCCAACGTC.